Each of the 20 T cell receptor beta chains below was sequenced from the same sample in a study of blood T cell repertoires in COVID-19. Clones were read by immunoSEQ multiplex PCR, and TCRdb kept only the in-frame ones, dropping some. Altogether some 93,000 clones are present, about 89% being singletons, with the ten largest covering about a tenth. Material: peripheral blood. All receptors come from a man aged 45-65 years with acute or convalescent COVID-19.

J is TRBJ2-7 and V is TRBV7-9; 7 bases align to TRBD2. The germline V gene has CDR1 SEHNR and CDR2 FQNEAQ (reference sequence). There are 12 residues in the CDR3. The trim removed 5 bases at V and 5 bases at J, leaving 3 bases unmatched. CDR3 DNA: TGTGCCAGCAGCCCCGGGGGGAACGAGCAGTACTTC. It specifies CASSPGGNEQYF.

The rearrangement uses TRBV27 and TRBJ1-6; a possible D gene is TRBD1 (6 bases). The CDR3 loop spans 14 amino acids. Germline V gene data show CDR1 as MNHEY and CDR2 as SMNVEV (reference sequence). Trimming left V 6 bases short and J 9 bases short, with 15 bases between. CDR3 residues: CASRSGTTSSPLHF. The DNA for the CDR3 is TGTGCCAGCAGATCCGGGACAACGAGTTCACCCCTCCACTTT.

The chain recombines TRBV18 with TRBJ1-5; D gene ambiguous. V shed 6 bases and J shed 2 bases, with 14 bases lying between them. Germline-derived CDR1 and CDR2 are KGHSH and LQKENI. The CDR3 totals 15 residues. CDR3 region: CASSHSNGGNQPQHF. CDR3 DNA sequence: TGTGCCAGCTCCCATTCTAACGGGGGCAATCAGCCCCAGCATTTT.

V usage is TRBV10-1 and J usage is TRBJ2-1; 10 nucleotides match TRBD2. J lost 4 bases, V lost 4 bases, and 7 bases had no gene match. This CDR3 region has 16 residues. Germline V CDR1 and CDR2: WNHNN, SYGVQD (reference sequence). CDR3 coding DNA: TGCGCCAGCAGTGTCAGCGGGAGGGCCGGGTACAATGAGCAGTTCTTC. Protein sequence: CASSVSGRAGYNEQFF.

The CDR3 sequence: CSASQGLAVKSSYEQYF. The CDR3 DNA is TGCAGTGCTAGTCAGGGACTAGCGGTAAAAAGCTCCTACGAGCAGTACTTC. The chain carries TRBV20-1 and TRBJ2-7; 11 bases align to TRBD2. The length of the CDR3 is 17 residues. Per germline, CDR1 DFQATT and CDR2 SNEGSKA (reference sequence). Unmatched junction bases numbered 10, after V lost 3 bases and J lost 0 bases.

The rearrangement joins TRBV6-5 to TRBJ2-5; no firm D call. Germline CDR1 and CDR2: MNHEY and SVGAGI. This CDR3 is built from 15 residues. V dropped 4 bases and J dropped 2 bases, with 14 bases sitting between them. The CDR3, as DNA: TGTGCCAGCAGTTTACGGCGGCCACTGCAAGAGACCCAGTACTTC. Protein: CASSLRRPLQETQYF.

The rearrangement joins TRBV2 to TRBJ1-6; D is perhaps TRBD1 (6 bases). The germline CDR1 and CDR2 sequences are SNHLY and FYNNEI. This CDR3 spans 14 amino acids. The V gene lost 6 bases and the J gene lost 9 bases, with 15 bases spanning the gap. CDR3 protein: CASSYTGYGSPLHF. For the CDR3, the DNA is TGTGCCAGCAGCTACACAGGGTATGGTTCACCCCTCCACTTT.

V and J are TRBV7-8 and TRBJ2-2, with D perhaps TRBD2 (6 bases). Trimming took 2 bases from V and 5 from J, leaving 9 bases between them. This CDR3 contains 14 residues. Germline CDR1 and CDR2: SGHVS and FQNEAQ. For the CDR3, the DNA is TGTGCCAGCAGCTTAATAAGCGGGACCGGGGAGCTGTTTTTT. Encoded protein: CASSLISGTGELFF. Looking up the rest from reference TRBV7-8 and TRBJ2-2 gives the full variable domain: GAGVSQSPRYKVAKRGQDVALRCDPISGHVSLFWYQQALGQGPEFLTYFQNEAQLDKSGLPSDRFFAERPEGSVSTLKIQRTQQEDSAVYLCASSLISGTGELFFGEGSRLTVL.

In its sample, this clone was seen once. This chain joins TRBV18 and TRBJ2-3, with TRBD1 identical over 7 bases. V lost 4 bases to trimming and J lost 6 bases; unmatched junction nucleotides: 10. Looked up from germline, CDR1 is KGHSH and CDR2 is LQKENI. This CDR3 is 15 amino acids long. As DNA, the CDR3 is TGTGCCAGCTCACTTACCTCGGGACAGACCGATACGCAGTATTTT. Translated: CASSLTSGQTDTQYF.

This clone turned up a few times. The rearrangement uses TRBV5-8 and TRBJ1-2, with TRBD1 matching 10 bases. The germline V gene has CDR1 SGHTS and CDR2 YDEGEE. There are 15 residues in the CDR3. V lost 4 bases and J lost 4; bases outside the gene matches: 7. DNA of the CDR3: TGTGCCAGCAGCCTACGGGACAGGGGCTCCTATGGCTACACCTTC. Residues: CASSLRDRGSYGYTF.

This chain links TRBV6-6 with TRBJ1-5; D is unclear. CDR1 and CDR2 (germline): MNHNY, SVGAGI (reference sequence). The V gene lost 8 bases and the J gene lost 0 bases, with 14 bases spanning the gap. CDR3 length equals 15 residues. The CDR3 bases are TGTGCCAGCCTCCCGTCGGGGATTAGCAATCAGCCCCAGCATTTT. This encodes CASLPSGISNQPQHF.

This clone was detected only once. The V gene is TRBV6-5, the J gene TRBJ2-5; 7 bases agree with TRBD1. The germline V gene encodes CDR1 MNHEY and CDR2 SVGAGI. V lost 2 bases and J lost 2; bases outside the gene matches: 5. The length of the CDR3 is 15 residues. The CDR3 region is CASSYVGTAQETQYF. In nucleotides, the CDR3 is TGTGCCAGCAGTTACGTCGGGACAGCTCAAGAGACCCAGTACTTC.

In this sample, this clone turned up once. This rearrangement joins TRBV25-1 to TRBJ1-2, with 8 positions matching TRBD1. After removal of 4 bases from V and 7 bases from J, the junction contained 17 bases not matched to a gene. CDR1 and CDR2 (germline): MGHDK, SYGVNS. The CDR3 runs to 17 residues. The CDR3 here is CASSAAQIGQGSIGYTF. The CDR3 bases are TGTGCCAGCAGTGCGGCTCAAATAGGACAGGGTTCGATTGGCTACACCTTC.

This chain connects TRBV11-3 to TRBJ1-5; D unresolved. The CDR3 sequence is 13 residues long. Trimming stripped 1 base from V and 5 bases from J, with 6 bases between. CDR1 and CDR2 (germline): SGHNT, YENEEA. CDR3 nucleotides: TGTGCCAGCAGCTTAGGTGGAGATCAGCCCCAGCATTTT. Its protein is CASSLGGDQPQHF.

This chain connects TRBV11-3 to TRBJ2-5; 7 nucleotides align to TRBD1. V gave up 7 bases and J gave up 0 bases; unmatched junction bases: 5. The CDR3 runs 14 residues. The V gene's germline CDR1 is SGHNT and CDR2 YENEEA. CDR3 DNA: TGTGCCAGCACCAATACAGGGGACCAAGAGACCCAGTACTTC. Residues: CASTNTGDQETQYF.

The rearrangement joins TRBV18 to TRBJ2-3; possibly TRBD1 for D (5 bases). The V gene's germline CDR1 is KGHSH and CDR2 LQKENI. V was cut by 8 bases and J by 3 bases, with 12 bases left in between. The CDR3 is made up of 13 amino acids. DNA for the CDR3: TGTGCCAGCACCAGGCAGGGAACAGATACGCAGTATTTT. This translates into CASTRQGTDTQYF.

The chain recombines TRBV30 with TRBJ1-2; no definite D call. The V end lost 3 bases, the J end lost 0 bases, and 8 bases lay between the germline ends. This CDR3 has 13 residues. Germline-derived CDR1 and CDR2 are GTSNPN and SVGIG (reference sequence). CDR3 bases: TGTGCCTGGAGCTTAGCCGCTAACTATGGCTACACCTTC. Translation gives CAWSLAANYGYTF.

The chain uses TRBV3-1 (or the pseudogene TRBV3-2) and TRBJ1-2; 10 bases align to TRBD1. V was pared by 3 bases and J by 5 bases, with 6 bases of the junction left unmatched. This CDR3 contains 15 residues. Per the germline V gene, CDR1 is LGHDT and CDR2 is YNNKEL (reference sequence). This CDR3 is CASSQAPGQGYGYTF. The CDR3 DNA reads as TGTGCCAGCAGCCAGGCCCCGGGACAGGGGTATGGCTACACCTTC.

The chain employs TRBV7-6 and TRBJ2-5; 9 bases fit TRBD1. CDR1 and CDR2 from the germline V gene are SGHVS and FNYEAQ. The CDR3 sequence is 16 residues long. Germline trimming cut 1 base from V and 4 bases from J; bases unmatched to any gene: 7. CDR3 bases: TGTGCCAGCAGCTTAGGACAGGGGGAGGCGGGAGAGACCCAGTACTTC. Amino acids: CASSLGQGEAGETQYF.

Here the CDR3 DNA reads TGTGCCAGCAAGACAGTCGCTAACTATGGCTACACCTTC. Its translation: CASKTVANYGYTF. The chain combines TRBV6-5 with TRBJ1-2; weak D call: TRBD1 (5 bases). With 7 bases removed from V and 0 bases from J, the gap between germline ends came to 9 bases. This CDR3 spans 13 amino acids. Germline-derived CDR1 and CDR2 are MNHEY and SVGAGI.